The TCR beta chain described here comes from a study of lymphopenia after photon versus proton radiotherapy. As concerns this clone: As yet, its antigen is unknown.

This CDR3 spans 15 amino acids. Germline CDR1 reads SGHDT; CDR2 reads YYEEEE. V shed 0 bases and J 4 bases; nucleotides not matched to a gene: 6. Study conclusions and caveats: In patients who died, overall survival fell as post-nadir TCR diversity dropped more.

The method was immunoSEQ multiplex PCR; TCRdb's version includes in-frame clones alone and lacks a portion of them. The sample lists about 30,000 clones, 90% to 95% occurring once. The material sequenced was peripheral blood, taken from a patient treated with photon-based radiotherapy. The TCR comes from a woman aged 45-65 years with cholangiocarcinoma. V usage is TRBV5-6 and J usage is TRBJ1-2; 7 bases match TRBD1. The CDR3 DNA reads as TGTGCCAGCAGCTTGGTCGGGACAGCCACCTATGGCTACACCTTC. It is translated as CASSLVGTATYGYTF. The variable domain in full, with the rest retrieved from reference TRBV5-6 and TRBJ1-2, is DAGVTQSPTHLIKTRGQQVTLRCSPKSGHDTVSWYQQALGQGPQFIFQYYEEEERQRGNFPDRFSGHQFPNYSSELNVNALLLGDSALYLCASSLVGTATYGYTFGSGTRLTVV.